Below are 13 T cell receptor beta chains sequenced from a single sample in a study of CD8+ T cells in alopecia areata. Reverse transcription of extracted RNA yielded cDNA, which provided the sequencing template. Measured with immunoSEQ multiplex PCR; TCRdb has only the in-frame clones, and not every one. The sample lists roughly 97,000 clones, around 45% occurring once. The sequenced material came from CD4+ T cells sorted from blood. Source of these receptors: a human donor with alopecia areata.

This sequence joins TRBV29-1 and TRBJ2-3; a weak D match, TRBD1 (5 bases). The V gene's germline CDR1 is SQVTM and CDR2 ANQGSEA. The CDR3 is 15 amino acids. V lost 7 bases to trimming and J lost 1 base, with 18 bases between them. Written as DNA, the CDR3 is TGCAGCGGGGCGTTCAGGGATGTCGGCACAGATACGCAGTATTTT. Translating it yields CSGAFRDVGTDTQYF.

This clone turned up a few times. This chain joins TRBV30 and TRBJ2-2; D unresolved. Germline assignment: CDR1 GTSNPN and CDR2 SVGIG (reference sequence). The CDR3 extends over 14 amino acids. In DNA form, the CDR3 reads TGTGCTCTAAAATTGGGCATGAACACCGGGGAGCTGTTTTTT. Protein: CALKLGMNTGELFF. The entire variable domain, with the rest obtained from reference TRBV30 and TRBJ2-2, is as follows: SQTIHQWPATLVQPVGSPLSLECTVEGTSNPNLYWYRQAAGRGLQLLFYSVGIGQISSEVPQNLSASRPQDRQFILSSKKLLLSDSGFYLCALKLGMNTGELFFGEGSRLTVL.

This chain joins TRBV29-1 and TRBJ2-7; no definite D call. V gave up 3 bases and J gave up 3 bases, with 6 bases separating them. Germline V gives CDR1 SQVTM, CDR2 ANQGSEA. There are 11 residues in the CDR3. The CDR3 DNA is TGCAGCGTTGAGAGGAGCTACGAGCAGTACTTC. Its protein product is CSVERSYEQYF.

In DNA form, the CDR3 reads TGTGCCAGCAGCTTCGGACAGGCTCTTGGCACAGATACGCAGTATTTT. Translation gives CASSFGQALGTDTQYF. The V call is TRBV5-4, the J call TRBJ2-3; TRBD1 aligns across 7 bases. The CDR3 runs to 16 residues. Trimming removed 2 bases from V and 1 base from J; junction bases left unmatched: 7. CDR1 and CDR2 (germline): SGHNT, YYREEE (reference sequence).

CDR3 loop: CASQKGLSSGANVLTF. For the CDR3, the DNA is TGTGCCAGTCAGAAGGGACTGAGCTCTGGGGCCAACGTCCTGACTTTC. The J gene is TRBJ2-6, the V gene TRBV28; D perhaps matches TRBD2 (6 bases). The V end lost 9 bases, the J end lost 0 bases, and 15 bases lay between the germline ends. Germline V gene lookup returns CDR1 MDHEN and CDR2 SYDVKM. The CDR3 contains 16 residues.

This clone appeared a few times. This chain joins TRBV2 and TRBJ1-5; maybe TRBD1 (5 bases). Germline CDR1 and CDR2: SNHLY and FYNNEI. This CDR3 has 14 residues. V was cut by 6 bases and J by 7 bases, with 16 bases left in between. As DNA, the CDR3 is TGTGCCAGCAGAGGCGACAGTACAAGGCAGCCCCAGCATTTT. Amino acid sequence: CASRGDSTRQPQHF. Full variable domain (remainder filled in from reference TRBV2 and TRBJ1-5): EPEVTQTPSHQVTQMGQEVILRCVPISNHLYFYWYRQILGQKVEFLVSFYNNEISEKSEIFDDQFSVERPDGSNFTLKIRSTKLEDSAMYFCASRGDSTRQPQHFGDGTRLSIL.

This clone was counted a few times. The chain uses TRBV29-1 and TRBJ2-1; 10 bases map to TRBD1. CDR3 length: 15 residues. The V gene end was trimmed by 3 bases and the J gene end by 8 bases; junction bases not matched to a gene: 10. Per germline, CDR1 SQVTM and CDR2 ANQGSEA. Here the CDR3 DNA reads TGCAGCGTTGACGCCCGGGACAGGGGCACCGATGAGCAGTTCTTC. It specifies CSVDARDRGTDEQFF.

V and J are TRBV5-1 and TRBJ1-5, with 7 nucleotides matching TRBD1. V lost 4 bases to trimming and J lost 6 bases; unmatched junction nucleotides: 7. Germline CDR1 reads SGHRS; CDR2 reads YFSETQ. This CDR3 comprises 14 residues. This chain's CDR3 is CASSQQGGGQPQHF. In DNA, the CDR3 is TGCGCCAGCAGCCAGCAGGGGGGTGGTCAGCCCCAGCATTTT. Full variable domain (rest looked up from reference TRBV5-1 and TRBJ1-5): KAGVTQTPRYLIKTRGQQVTLSCSPISGHRSVSWYQQTPGQGLQFLFEYFSETQRNKGNFPGRFSGRQFSNSRSEMNVSTLELGDSALYLCASSQQGGGQPQHFGDGTRLSIL.

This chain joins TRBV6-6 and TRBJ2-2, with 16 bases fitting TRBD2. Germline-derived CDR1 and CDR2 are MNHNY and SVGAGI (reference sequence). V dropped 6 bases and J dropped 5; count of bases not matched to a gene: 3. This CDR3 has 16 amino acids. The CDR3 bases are TGTGCCAGCAGACTGGGACTAGCGGGAGGGACCGGGGAGCTGTTTTTT. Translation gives CASRLGLAGGTGELFF.

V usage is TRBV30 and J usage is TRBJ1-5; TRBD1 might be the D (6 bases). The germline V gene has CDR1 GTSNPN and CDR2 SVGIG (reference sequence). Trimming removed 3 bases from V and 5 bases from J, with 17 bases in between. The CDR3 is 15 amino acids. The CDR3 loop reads CAWSPDRFRDQPQHF. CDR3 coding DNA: TGTGCCTGGAGCCCGGACAGATTCAGGGATCAGCCCCAGCATTTT.

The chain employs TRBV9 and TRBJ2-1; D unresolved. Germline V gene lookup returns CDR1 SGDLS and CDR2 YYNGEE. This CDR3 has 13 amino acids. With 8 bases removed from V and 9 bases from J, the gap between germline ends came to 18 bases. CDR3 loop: CASTPDWPSEQFF. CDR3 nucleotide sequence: TGTGCCAGTACCCCTGACTGGCCAAGTGAGCAGTTCTTC. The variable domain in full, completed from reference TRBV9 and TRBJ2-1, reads DSGVTQTPKHLITATGQRVTLRCSPRSGDLSVYWYQQSLDQGLQFLIQYYNGEERAKGNILERFSAQQFPDLHSELNLSSLELGDSALYFCASTPDWPSEQFFGPGTRLTVL.

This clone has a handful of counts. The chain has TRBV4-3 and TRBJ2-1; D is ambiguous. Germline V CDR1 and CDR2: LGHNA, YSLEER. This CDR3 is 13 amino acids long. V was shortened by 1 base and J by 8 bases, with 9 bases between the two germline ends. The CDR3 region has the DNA TGCGCCAGCAGCCAAGCCCGCCCATATGAGCAGTTCTTC. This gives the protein CASSQARPYEQFF.

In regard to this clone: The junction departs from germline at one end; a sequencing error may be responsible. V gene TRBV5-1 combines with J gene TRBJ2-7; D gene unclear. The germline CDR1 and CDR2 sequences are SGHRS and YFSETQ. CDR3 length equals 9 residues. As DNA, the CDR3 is TGCGCCAGCAGCTCCACCGAAGACTTC. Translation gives CASSSTEDF.